This T cell receptor beta chain was captured in a study of T cell responses to AZD1222 COVID-19 vaccine. Profiling relied on immunoSEQ multiplex PCR, and the TCRdb table lists in-frame clones only, not all of them. The sample records 100,000 to 150,000 clones, approximately 87% being singletons. Study results and caveats: There were mostly white British donors and more females than males, and clonal diversity was possibly underestimated. Nearly half of the spike-specific TCRs reportedly recognize variant regions that carry no mutations. The span of vaccine-associated CD4 TCRs extended across spike, with dominance at 160-218 and 743-854.

The germline V gene has CDR1 MGHRA and CDR2 YSYEKL. This CDR3 comprises 16 residues. The ends lost 0 bases at V and 5 bases at J; junction bases unmatched: 7. As concerns this clone: Its antigen is unknown.

This sequence joins TRBV4-1 and TRBJ1-5; the match to TRBD1 covers 7 bases. This receptor was obtained from an adult in good health. The sample in question was peripheral blood, obtained on day 0 of AZD1222 vaccination. CDR3 bases: TGCGCCAGCAGCCAAGACCCGGGACAGTACTATCAGCCCCAGCATTTT. Protein: CASSQDPGQYYQPQHF.